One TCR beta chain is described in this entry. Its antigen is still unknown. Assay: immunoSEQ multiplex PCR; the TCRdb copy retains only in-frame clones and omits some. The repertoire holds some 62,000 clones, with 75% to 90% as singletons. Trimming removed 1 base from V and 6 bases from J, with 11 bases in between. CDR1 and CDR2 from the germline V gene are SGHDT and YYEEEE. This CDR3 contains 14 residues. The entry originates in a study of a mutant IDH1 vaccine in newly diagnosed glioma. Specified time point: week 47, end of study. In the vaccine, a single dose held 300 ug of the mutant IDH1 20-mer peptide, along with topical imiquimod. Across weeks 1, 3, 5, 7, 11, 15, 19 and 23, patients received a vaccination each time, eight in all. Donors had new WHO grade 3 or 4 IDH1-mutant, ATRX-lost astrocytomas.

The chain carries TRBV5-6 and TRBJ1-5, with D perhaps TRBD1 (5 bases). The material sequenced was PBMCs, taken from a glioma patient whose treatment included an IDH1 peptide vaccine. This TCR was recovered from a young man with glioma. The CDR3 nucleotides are TGTGCCAGCAGCTTGTGGGGGGGTGGTCAGCCCCAGCATTTT. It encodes CASSLWGGGQPQHF.